The clone carrying this T cell receptor (beta chain) was detected once. What it binds is unknown. Time point defined: baseline pretreatment blood. Treatment meaning: 15 Gy SBRT to primary tumor, nephrectomy 4 weeks later. The data were obtained in a study of radiation and T cells in renal cell carcinoma. Study in general: Nephrectomy followed 15 Gy stereotactic body radiation by 4 weeks. Study-level findings and limits: In blood, top tumor clones expanded by 2 weeks, shrinking by 4.

Sequenced by immunoSEQ multiplex PCR; TCRdb stores in-frame clones only, minus some. Among about 130,000 clones listed, 70% to 90% were seen once. The receptor comes from a woman between 50 and 59 years old with renal cell carcinoma. This specimen was blood, taken from a patient whose treatment included radiotherapy and nephrectomy.

CDR3 nucleotide sequence: TGTGCCAGTACGACAGGGCGCCAGCCCCAGCATTTT. It is translated as CASTTGRQPQHF. The rearrangement joins TRBV19 to TRBJ1-5, with 7 bases that match TRBD1. CDR1 and CDR2 from the germline V gene are LNHDA and SQIVND (reference sequence). The length of the CDR3 is 12 residues. V shed 7 bases, J shed 7 bases, and the junction held 4 bases outside the gene matches.